Below, 5 T cell receptor beta chains from the same sample are listed, as sequenced in a study of T cells expressing NK-cell markers. TCRdb reworked the 5' RACE reads into one entry per CDR3 protein, no DNA. The listing contains about 460,000 distinct CDR3 sequences. The sequencing sample was made of blood T cells: a sorted CD56 or NKG2C T cell subset, CD4+ or CD8+ T cells, or bulk PBMC T cells (not recorded which). The receptors derive from a woman aged 45-59 years in good health.

The chain joins TRBV4-1 to TRBJ2-2; TCRdb picks TRBD1, but there is no DNA to check that call. The germline gives CDR1 MGHRA, CDR2 YSYEKL. The CDR3 spans 17 residues. This CDR3 reads CASSFPRGRANTGELFF.

The chain employs TRBV20-1 and TRBJ1-2. This CDR3 is built from 14 residues. Germline V gene sequence: CDR1 DFQATT, CDR2 SNEGSKA (reference sequence). The CDR3 sequence is CSAKVGTASYGYTF.

This chain joins TRBV24-1 and TRBJ1-2. Germline V lookup: CDR1 KGHDR, CDR2 SFDVKD. The CDR3 spans 12 residues. The CDR3 protein is CATATASYGYTF.

V usage is TRBV25-1 and J usage is TRBJ2-2; TCRdb gives TRBD1 as the D gene, but with no DNA this cannot be confirmed. CDR1 and CDR2 from the germline V gene are MGHDK and SYGVNS. This CDR3 contains 15 residues. The CDR3 sequence is CASSVRGGVTGELFF.

The chain uses TRBV11-2 and TRBJ2-1; TCRdb calls TRBD1, which cannot be checked without DNA. CDR3 length: 16 amino acids. Germline-derived CDR1 and CDR2 are SGHAT and FQNNGV. CDR3 protein: CASSPRQGASDNEQFF.